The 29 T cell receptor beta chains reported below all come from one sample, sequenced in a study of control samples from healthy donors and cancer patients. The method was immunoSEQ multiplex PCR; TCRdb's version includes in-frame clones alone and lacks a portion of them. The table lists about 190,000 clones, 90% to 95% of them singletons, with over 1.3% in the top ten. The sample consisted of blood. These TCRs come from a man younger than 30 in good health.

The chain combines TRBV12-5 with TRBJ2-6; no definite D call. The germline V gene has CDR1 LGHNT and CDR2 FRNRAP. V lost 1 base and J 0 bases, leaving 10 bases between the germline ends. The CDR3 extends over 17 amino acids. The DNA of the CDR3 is TGTGCTAGTGGTTTGGGGCAGGCCACCTCTGGGGCCAACGTCCTGACTTTC. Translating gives CASGLGQATSGANVLTF.

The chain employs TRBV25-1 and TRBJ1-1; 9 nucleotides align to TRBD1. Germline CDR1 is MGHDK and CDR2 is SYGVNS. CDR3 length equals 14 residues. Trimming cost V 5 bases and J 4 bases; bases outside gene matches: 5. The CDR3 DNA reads TGTGCCAGCAGTCGACAGGGGGTGGCCACTGAAGCTTTCTTT. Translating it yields CASSRQGVATEAFF.

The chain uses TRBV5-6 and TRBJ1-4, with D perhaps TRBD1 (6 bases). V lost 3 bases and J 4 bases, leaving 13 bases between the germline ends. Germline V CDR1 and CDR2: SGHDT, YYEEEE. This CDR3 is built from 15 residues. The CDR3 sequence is CASSSKTGLNEKLFF. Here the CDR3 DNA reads TGTGCCAGCAGCTCGAAGACAGGTCTTAATGAAAAACTGTTTTTT.

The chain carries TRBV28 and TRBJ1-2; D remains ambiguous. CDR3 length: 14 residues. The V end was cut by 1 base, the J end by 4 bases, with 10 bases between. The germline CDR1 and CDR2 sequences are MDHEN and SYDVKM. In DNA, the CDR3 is TGTGCCAGCAGTTTATTCCCGGGCCTCTATGGCTACACCTTC. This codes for CASSLFPGLYGYTF.

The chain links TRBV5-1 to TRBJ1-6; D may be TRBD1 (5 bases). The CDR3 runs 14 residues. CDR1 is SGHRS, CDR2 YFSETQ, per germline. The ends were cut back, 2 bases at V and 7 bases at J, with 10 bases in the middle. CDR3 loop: CASSFFEGNSPLHF. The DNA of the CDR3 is TGCGCCAGCAGCTTTTTCGAGGGGAATTCACCCCTCCACTTT.

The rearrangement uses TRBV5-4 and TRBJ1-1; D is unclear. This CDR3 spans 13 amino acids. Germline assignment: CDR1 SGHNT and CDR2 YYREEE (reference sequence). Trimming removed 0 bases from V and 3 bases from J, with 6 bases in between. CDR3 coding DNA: TGTGCCAGCAGCTTGGATGGCTACACTGAAGCTTTCTTT. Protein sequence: CASSLDGYTEAFF.

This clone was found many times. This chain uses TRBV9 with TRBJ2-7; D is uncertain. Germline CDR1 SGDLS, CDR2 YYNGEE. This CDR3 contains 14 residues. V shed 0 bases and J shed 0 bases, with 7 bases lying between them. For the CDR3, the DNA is TGTGCCAGCAGCGTAGACACCCACTCCTACGAGCAGTACTTC. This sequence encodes CASSVDTHSYEQYF.

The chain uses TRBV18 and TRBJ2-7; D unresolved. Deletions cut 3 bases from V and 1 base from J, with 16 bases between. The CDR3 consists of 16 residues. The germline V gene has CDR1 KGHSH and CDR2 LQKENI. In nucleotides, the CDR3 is TGTGCCAGCTCACCGATGGCTCAAGACTTATCCTACGAGCAGTACTTC. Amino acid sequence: CASSPMAQDLSYEQYF.

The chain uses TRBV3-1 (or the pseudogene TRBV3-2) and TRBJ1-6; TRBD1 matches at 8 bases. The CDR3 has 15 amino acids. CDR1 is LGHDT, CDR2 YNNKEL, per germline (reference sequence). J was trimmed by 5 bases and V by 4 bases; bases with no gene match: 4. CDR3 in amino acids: CASSLGQGNNSPLHF. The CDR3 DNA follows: TGTGCCAGCAGCCTCGGACAGGGTAATAATTCACCCCTCCACTTT.

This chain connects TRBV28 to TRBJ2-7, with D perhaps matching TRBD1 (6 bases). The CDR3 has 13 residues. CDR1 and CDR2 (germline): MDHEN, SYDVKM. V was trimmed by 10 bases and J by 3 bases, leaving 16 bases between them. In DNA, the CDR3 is TGTGCCACTGAGGGAACAGGGATCTACGAGCAGTACTTC. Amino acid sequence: CATEGTGIYEQYF.

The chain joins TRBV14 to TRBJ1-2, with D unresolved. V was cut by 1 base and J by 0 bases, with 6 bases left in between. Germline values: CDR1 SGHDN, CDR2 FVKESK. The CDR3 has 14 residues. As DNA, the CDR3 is TGTGCCAGCAGCCAAGTTCCGGCTAACTATGGCTACACCTTC. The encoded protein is CASSQVPANYGYTF.

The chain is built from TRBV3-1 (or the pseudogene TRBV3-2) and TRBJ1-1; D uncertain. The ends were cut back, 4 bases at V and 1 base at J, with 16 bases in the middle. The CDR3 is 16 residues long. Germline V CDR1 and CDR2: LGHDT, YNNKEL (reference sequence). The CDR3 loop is CASSPRAGFGNTEAFF. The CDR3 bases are TGTGCCAGCAGCCCAAGGGCCGGGTTTGGGAACACTGAAGCTTTCTTT.

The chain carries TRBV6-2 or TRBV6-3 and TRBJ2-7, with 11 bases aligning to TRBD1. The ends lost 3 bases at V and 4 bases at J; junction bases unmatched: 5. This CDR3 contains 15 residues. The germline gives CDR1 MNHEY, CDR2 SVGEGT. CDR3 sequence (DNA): TGTGCCAGCAGTTATGGGACAGGGGGAAAATACGAGCAGTACTTC. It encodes CASSYGTGGKYEQYF.

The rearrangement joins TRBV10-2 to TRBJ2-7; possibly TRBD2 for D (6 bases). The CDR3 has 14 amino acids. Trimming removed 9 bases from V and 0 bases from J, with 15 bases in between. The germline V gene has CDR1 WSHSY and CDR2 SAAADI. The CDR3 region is CASSLAQSSYEQYF. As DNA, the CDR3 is TGCGCCAGTAGTCTAGCGCAAAGCTCCTACGAGCAGTACTTC.

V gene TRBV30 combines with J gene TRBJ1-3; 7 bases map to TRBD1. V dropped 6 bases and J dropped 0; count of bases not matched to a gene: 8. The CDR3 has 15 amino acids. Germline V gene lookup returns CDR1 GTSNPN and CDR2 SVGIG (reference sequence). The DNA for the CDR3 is TGTGCCTGCTTACAGGGGCGATCCTCTGGAAACACCATATATTTT. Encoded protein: CACLQGRSSGNTIYF.

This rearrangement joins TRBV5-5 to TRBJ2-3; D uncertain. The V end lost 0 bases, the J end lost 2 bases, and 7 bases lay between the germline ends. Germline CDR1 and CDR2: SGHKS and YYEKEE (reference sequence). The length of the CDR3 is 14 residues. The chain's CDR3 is CASSLEQPTDTQYF. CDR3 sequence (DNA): TGTGCCAGCAGCTTGGAACAGCCCACAGATACGCAGTATTTT.

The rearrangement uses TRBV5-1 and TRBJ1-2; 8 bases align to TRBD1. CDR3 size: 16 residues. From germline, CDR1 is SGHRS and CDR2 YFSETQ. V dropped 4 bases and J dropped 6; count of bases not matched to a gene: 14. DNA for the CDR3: TGCGCCAGCAGCATTAGACCAGGGGGCTCGAGTGATGGCTACACCTTC. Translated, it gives CASSIRPGGSSDGYTF.

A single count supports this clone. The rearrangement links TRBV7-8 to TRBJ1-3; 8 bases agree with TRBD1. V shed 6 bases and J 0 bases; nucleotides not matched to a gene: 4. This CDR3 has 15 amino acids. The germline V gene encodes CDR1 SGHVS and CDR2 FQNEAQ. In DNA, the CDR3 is TGTGCCAGCAGTTCCGGGACAGGCTCTGGAAACACCATATATTTT. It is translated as CASSSGTGSGNTIYF.

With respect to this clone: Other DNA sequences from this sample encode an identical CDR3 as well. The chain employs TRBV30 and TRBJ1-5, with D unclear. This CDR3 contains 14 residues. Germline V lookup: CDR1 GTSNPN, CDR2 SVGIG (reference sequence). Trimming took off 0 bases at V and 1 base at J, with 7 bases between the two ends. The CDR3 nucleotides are TGTGCCTGGAGTGTACTGGGGAGCAATCAGCCCCAGCATTTT. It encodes CAWSVLGSNQPQHF.

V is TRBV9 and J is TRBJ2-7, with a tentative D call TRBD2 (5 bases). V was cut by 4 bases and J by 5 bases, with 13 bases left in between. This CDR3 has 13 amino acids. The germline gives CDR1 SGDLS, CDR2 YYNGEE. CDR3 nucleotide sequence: TGTGCCAGCAGCCTGGGAGTAGGAGACGAGCAGTACTTC. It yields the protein CASSLGVGDEQYF.

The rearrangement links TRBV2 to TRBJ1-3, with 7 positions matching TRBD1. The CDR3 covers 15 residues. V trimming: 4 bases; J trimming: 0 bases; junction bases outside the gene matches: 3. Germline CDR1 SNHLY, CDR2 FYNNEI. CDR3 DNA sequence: TGTGCCAGCAGTGTACAGGGGAACTCTGGAAACACCATATATTTT. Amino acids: CASSVQGNSGNTIYF.

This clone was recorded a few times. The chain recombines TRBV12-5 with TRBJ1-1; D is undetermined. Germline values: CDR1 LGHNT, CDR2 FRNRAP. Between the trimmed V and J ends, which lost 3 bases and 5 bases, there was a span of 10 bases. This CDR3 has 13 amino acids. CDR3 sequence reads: CASGLREGTEAFF. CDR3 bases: TGTGCTAGTGGTTTAAGGGAGGGAACTGAAGCTTTCTTT.

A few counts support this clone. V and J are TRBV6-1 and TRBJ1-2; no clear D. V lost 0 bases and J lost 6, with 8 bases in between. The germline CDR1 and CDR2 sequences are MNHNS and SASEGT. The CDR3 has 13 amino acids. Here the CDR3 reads CASSEAGSDGYTF. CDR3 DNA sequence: TGTGCCAGCAGTGAAGCGGGATCAGATGGCTACACCTTC.

The CDR3 protein is CAIRPGLGTDTQYF. In DNA, the CDR3 is TGTGCCATACGACCGGGACTTGGCACAGATACGCAGTATTTT. The chain links TRBV10-3 to TRBJ2-3, with TRBD2 as a possible D gene (6 bases). Trimming took 9 bases from V and 1 from J, leaving 14 bases between them. This CDR3 spans 14 amino acids. Per germline, CDR1 ENHRY and CDR2 SYGVKD.

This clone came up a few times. The CDR3 loop is CAWSVLGSNTEAFF. The CDR3 DNA is TGTGCCTGGAGTGTGCTAGGATCGAACACTGAAGCTTTCTTT. The chain joins TRBV30 to TRBJ1-1; D remains unclear. V was trimmed by 0 bases and J by 1 base, leaving 9 bases between them. There are 14 residues in the CDR3. Per the germline V gene, CDR1 is GTSNPN and CDR2 is SVGIG (reference sequence).

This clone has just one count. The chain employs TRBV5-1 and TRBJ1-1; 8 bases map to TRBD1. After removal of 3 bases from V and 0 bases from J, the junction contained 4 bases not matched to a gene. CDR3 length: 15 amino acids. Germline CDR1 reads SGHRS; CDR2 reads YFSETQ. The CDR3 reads CASSSRQGMNTEAFF. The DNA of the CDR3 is TGCGCCAGCAGCTCCCGACAGGGGATGAACACTGAAGCTTTCTTT.

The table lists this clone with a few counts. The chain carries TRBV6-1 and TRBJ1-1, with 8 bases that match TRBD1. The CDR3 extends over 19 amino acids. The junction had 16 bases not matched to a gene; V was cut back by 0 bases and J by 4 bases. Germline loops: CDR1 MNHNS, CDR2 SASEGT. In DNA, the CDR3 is TGTGCCAGCAGTGAAGCCGGATCTCGCATAACCACAGGGGGCACTGAAGCTTTCTTT. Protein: CASSEAGSRITTGGTEAFF.

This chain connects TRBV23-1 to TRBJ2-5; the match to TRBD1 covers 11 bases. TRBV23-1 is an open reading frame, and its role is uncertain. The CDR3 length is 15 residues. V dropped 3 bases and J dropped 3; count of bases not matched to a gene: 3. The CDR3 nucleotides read TGCGCCAGCAGTCAGCGGGACAGGGGGAAAGAGACCCAGTACTTC. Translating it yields CASSQRDRGKETQYF.

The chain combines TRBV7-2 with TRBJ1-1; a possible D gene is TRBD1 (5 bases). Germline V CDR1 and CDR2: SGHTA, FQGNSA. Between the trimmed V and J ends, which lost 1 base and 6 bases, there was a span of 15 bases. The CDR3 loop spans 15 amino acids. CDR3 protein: CASSLGGRPWAEAFF. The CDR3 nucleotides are TGTGCCAGCAGCTTAGGGGGCAGGCCGTGGGCTGAAGCTTTCTTT.